The 18 T cell receptor beta chains given below trace back to one sample, sequenced in a study of early T cells in non-severe SARS-CoV-2 infection. One entry per CDR3 protein results from TCRdb running MiXCR on the 5' RACE reads. The sample lists some 77,000 distinct CDR3 sequences, around 10% seen once, with roughly a sixth in the top ten. Here the sequenced sample was whole blood, taken at baseline. These receptors were obtained from an adult who was a healthcare worker with PCR-confirmed SARS-CoV-2 infection or an uninfected control (not recorded which). The donor label of this sample is uncertain.

This clonotype has more than one count but fewer than ten. The gene calls are TRBV12-3 or TRBV12-4 and TRBJ2-7, with D hard to call. CDR3 length equals 14 residues. V was shortened by 1 base and J by 4 bases, with 11 bases between the two germline ends. In DNA, the CDR3 is TGTGCCAGCAGTTTAGGTCAGGTTGGGTACGAGCAGTACTTC. Protein product: CASSLGQVGYEQYF.

This clonotype has at least ten counts. The chain recombines TRBV3-1 with TRBJ1-2; 8 nucleotides agree with TRBD1. The CDR3 covers 13 residues. Germline CDR1 LGHDT, CDR2 YNNKEL (reference sequence). Trimming took 5 bases from V and 5 from J; bases not matched to a gene: 4. CDR3 coding DNA: TGTGCCAGCAGCGGGACAGGACGATATGGCTACACCTTC. The encoded protein is CASSGTGRYGYTF.

This clonotype was detected a few times. The CDR3 reads CASSRDPGVEKLFF. Written as DNA, the CDR3 is TGTGCCAGCAGCCGGGACCCGGGGGTTGAAAAACTGTTTTTT. The rearrangement joins TRBV3-1 to TRBJ1-4, with TRBD1 as a possible D gene (5 bases). Trimming removed 4 bases from V and 7 bases from J, with 13 bases in between. CDR1 is LGHDT and CDR2 is YNNKEL in the germline V gene (reference sequence). The length of the CDR3 is 14 residues.

This clonotype was counted only a few times. The rearrangement links TRBV2 to TRBJ2-7; 8 bases match TRBD2. From germline, CDR1 is SNHLY and CDR2 FYNNEI. The CDR3 sequence is 13 residues long. V lost 5 bases, J lost 0 bases, and 0 bases stayed unmatched. The CDR3 DNA follows: TGTGCCAGCAGTAGCGGGGGCTCCTACGAGCAGTACTTC. Its translation: CASSSGGSYEQYF.

Ten or more counts support this clonotype. This chain uses TRBV5-1 with TRBJ2-3; D possibly corresponds to TRBD2 (7 bases). The CDR3 runs to 17 residues. V dropped 2 bases and J dropped 4 bases, with 20 bases sitting between them. Looked up from germline, CDR1 is SGHRS and CDR2 is YFSETQ. This CDR3 reads CASSFSGKGGGSDTQYF. As DNA, the CDR3 is TGCGCCAGCAGCTTCTCGGGGAAGGGCGGGGGCTCAGATACGCAGTATTTT.

This clonotype was detected only a few times. This chain joins TRBV7-6 and TRBJ2-3; 11 nucleotides align to TRBD2. The CDR3 consists of 16 residues. CDR1 and CDR2 (germline): SGHVS, FNYEAQ. Unmatched junction bases numbered 5, after V lost 5 bases and J lost 1 base. This chain's CDR3 is CASSPTSGGGTDTQYF. The CDR3 DNA reads as TGTGCCAGCAGCCCTACTAGCGGGGGAGGCACAGATACGCAGTATTTT.

The CDR3 here is CASLETGGNGEKLFF. The CDR3 coding sequence is TGTGCCAGCCTTGAGACAGGGGGCAACGGTGAAAAACTGTTTTTT. J is TRBJ1-4 and V is TRBV5-8, with 10 bases matching TRBD1. Germline V gene sequence: CDR1 SGHTS, CDR2 YDEGEE. The ends lost 7 bases at V and 7 bases at J; junction bases unmatched: 10. The CDR3 has 15 amino acids.

This clonotype was detected ten times or more. The chain employs TRBV12-3 or TRBV12-4 and TRBJ1-1; 8 bases fit TRBD1. The CDR3 spans 13 residues. V trimming: 7 bases; J trimming: 1 base; junction bases outside the gene matches: 2. CDR3 sequence reads: CASKDRGNTEAFF. The CDR3 nucleotides read TGTGCCAGCAAAGACAGGGGGAACACTGAAGCTTTCTTT.

The chain uses TRBV5-1 and TRBJ1-5; no reliable D call. Germline V lookup: CDR1 SGHRS, CDR2 YFSETQ. Trimming left V 0 bases short and J 4 bases short, with 11 bases between. The CDR3 is 15 residues long. This CDR3 reads CASSLVGMGNQPQHF. Here the CDR3 DNA reads TGCGCCAGCAGCTTGGTAGGGATGGGAAATCAGCCCCAGCATTTT.

This clonotype was seen many times. The genes are TRBV20-1 and TRBJ2-7; no clear D gene. Germline values: CDR1 DFQATT, CDR2 SNEGSKA (reference sequence). This CDR3 is 11 amino acids long. With 2 bases removed from V and 7 bases from J, the gap between germline ends came to 9 bases. CDR3 bases: TGCAGTGCTAGATACAGATTAGAGCAGTACTTC. The encoded protein is CSARYRLEQYF.

This clonotype was picked up a small number of times. The rearrangement uses TRBV4-1 and TRBJ2-7; D gene ambiguous. The V gene lost 7 bases and the J gene lost 2 bases, with 18 bases spanning the gap. Germline CDR1 reads MGHRA; CDR2 reads YSYEKL. This CDR3 is built from 15 residues. The CDR3 DNA sequence: TGCGCCAGCACCGCCCATGGCACGGACCCCTACGAGCAGTACTTC. This translates into CASTAHGTDPYEQYF.

This clonotype appeared many times. This chain connects TRBV7-9 to TRBJ1-2; D gene uncertain. The CDR3 is made up of 14 amino acids. V dropped 3 bases and J dropped 8 bases, with 16 bases sitting between them. Germline V gene lookup returns CDR1 SEHNR and CDR2 FQNEAQ (reference sequence). CDR3: CASSFDPLWRGYTF. In DNA form, the CDR3 reads TGTGCCAGCAGCTTCGATCCTCTCTGGCGGGGCTACACCTTC.

The sample holds many counts of this clonotype. The rearrangement links TRBV10-3 to TRBJ2-1; 10 nucleotides match TRBD2. Looked up from germline, CDR1 is ENHRY and CDR2 is SYGVKD. This CDR3 comprises 17 residues. J gave up 3 bases and V 2 bases, and 7 bases lay outside the gene matches. The CDR3 protein is CAISEPSGRLGYNEQFF. As DNA, the CDR3 is TGTGCCATCAGTGAGCCTAGCGGGAGATTAGGCTACAATGAGCAGTTCTTC.

This clonotype was seen only a few times. V usage is TRBV12-3 or TRBV12-4 and J usage is TRBJ1-1; 7 positions agree with TRBD1. The V segment lost 2 bases and the J segment 10 bases; nucleotides outside the gene matches: 4. CDR3 length equals 12 residues. The DNA for the CDR3 is TGTGCCAGCAGTTTAATTAACAGGGGAGCTTTCTTT. This encodes CASSLINRGAFF.

V gene TRBV5-5 combines with J gene TRBJ2-3; D is possibly TRBD1 (6 bases). CDR3 length: 15 amino acids. Trimming removed 5 bases from V and 0 bases from J, with 13 bases in between. The germline V gene has CDR1 SGHKS and CDR2 YYEKEE (reference sequence). The CDR3 here is CASRDIGGSTDTQYF. The CDR3 region has the DNA TGTGCCAGCAGGGACATTGGGGGCAGCACAGATACGCAGTATTTT.

This clonotype has a count of ten or more. The V and J genes are TRBV15 and TRBJ2-7; perhaps TRBD2 as D (6 bases). From germline, CDR1 is LNHNV and CDR2 YYDKDF (reference sequence). Deletions cut 3 bases from V and 0 bases from J, with 15 bases between. This CDR3 contains 16 residues. The CDR3 loop is CATSRGGAAYSYEQYF. The CDR3 DNA sequence: TGTGCCACCAGCAGGGGAGGAGCGGCTTACTCCTACGAGCAGTACTTC. Based on the CDR3 plus reference TRBV15 and TRBJ2-7, the full variable domain is DAMVIQNPRYQVTQFGKPVTLSCSQTLNHNVMYWYQQKSSQAPKLLFHYYDKDFNNEADTPDNFQSRRPNTSFCFLDIRSPGLGDTAMYLCATSRGGAAYSYEQYFGPGTRLTVT.

The V and J genes are TRBV4-1 and TRBJ1-2; 8 bases are a match to TRBD1. The germline CDR1 and CDR2 sequences are MGHRA and YSYEKL. V was pared by 4 bases and J by 7 bases, with 11 bases of the junction left unmatched. This CDR3 has 15 residues. The CDR3 nucleotides read TGCGCCAGCAGCCCGGCTTCCGGGACAGGCCGTGGCTACACCTTC. Its translation is CASSPASGTGRGYTF.

In this sample, this clonotype turned up many times. The chain combines TRBV20-1 with TRBJ2-5, with D uncertain. Trimming pared 6 bases from V and 1 base from J, leaving 18 bases between. The germline V gene has CDR1 DFQATT and CDR2 SNEGSKA (reference sequence). The CDR3 extends over 15 amino acids. CDR3 bases: TGCAGTGCCCCAGTAGGCTCAGACTCCCAAGAGACCCAGTACTTC. It codes for CSAPVGSDSQETQYF.